The clone carrying this T cell receptor beta chain has just one count. In the source study's methods: The authors estimated nucleated cell counts from reference gene primer amplification. Measured with immunoSEQ multiplex PCR; TCRdb has only the in-frame clones, and not every one. V, J and clone size were drawn from that table, and D and trimming were deduced from the DNA. The sample has about 130,000 clones; around 86% are singletons. Germline loops: CDR1 MGHDK, CDR2 SYGVNS. The J segment lost 7 bases and the V segment lost 3 bases, leaving 7 bases of the junction unmatched. The CDR3 sequence is 15 residues long. The sample is drawn from a study of blood T cell repertoires in COVID-19. Study-wide context: Sites in the United States, Italy and Spain provided acute and convalescent COVID-19 samples. The analysed material was cDNA or gDNA that came from T cells, B-cell-depleted T cells, or PBMCs.

Sequenced input: peripheral blood. This TCR came from a woman older than 75 with acute or convalescent COVID-19. This chain joins TRBV25-1 and TRBJ1-4; 8 nucleotides align to TRBD1. CDR3 nucleotides: TGTGCCAGCAGTGAGACAGGGGCCTTTACTGAAAAACTGTTTTTT. Its translation is CASSETGAFTEKLFF.